This TCR beta chain was retrieved from a study of T cell responses to AZD1222 COVID-19 vaccine. Notes on the study in general: The peak T cell response came first, and repertoires were sampled only after it. Variant regions that are unmutated are reportedly the target of nearly half of spike-specific TCRs. The study found Spike-specific TCR breadth and depth rose after two AZD1222 doses. Clonal diversity was possibly underestimated, and the donors were mostly white British, with more females.

The repertoire was sequenced with immunoSEQ multiplex PCR; TCRdb's copy has only in-frame clones and lacks some. This sample has 150,000 to 200,000 clones, with over 90% found just once. Worth noting for this clone: Its antigen remains unknown.

The CDR3 spans 13 residues. V was pared by 5 bases and J by 9 bases, with 14 bases between. Germline V gene data show CDR1 as MNHEY and CDR2 as SVGAGI. The sequence derives from an adult in good health. Source: peripheral blood, taken on day 0 of AZD1222 vaccination. This chain uses TRBV6-5 with TRBJ1-5, with D uncertain. The DNA for the CDR3 is TGTGCCAGCAGTCCCGCGATCCCAGGGCCCCAGCATTTT. As protein: CASSPAIPGPQHF.